Following are 7 T cell receptor beta chains from one sample sequenced in a study of T-cell memory formation after mild COVID-19. TCRdb processed the 5' RACE reads anew with MiXCR; each CDR3 protein has one entry. The sample has under 300,000 distinct CDR3 sequences; 8% to 10% are singletons. Sequencing input: PBMCs or a T cell subset sorted from them (not recorded which). The receptors were gathered from a man between 18 and 35 years old who had mild COVID-19 (a few samples of this study predate the infection). Cell type and time point are not known.

The rearrangement links TRBV7-2 to TRBJ2-3; 12 positions agree with TRBD2. In germline, CDR1 is SGHTA, CDR2 FQGNSA. The CDR3 contains 15 residues. Trimming cost V 7 bases and J 6 bases; bases outside gene matches: 8. CDR3 loop: CASILAGGPPDTQYF. CDR3 nucleotides: TGTGCCAGCATCCTAGCGGGGGGGCCGCCGGATACGCAGTATTTT. The full variable domain, in which reference TRBV7-2 and TRBJ2-3 provide the parts outside the CDR3, is GAGVSQSPSNKVTEKGKDVELRCDPISGHTALYWYRQSLGQGLEFLIYFQGNSAPDKSGLPSDRFSAERTGGSVSTLTIQRTQQEDSAVYLCASILAGGPPDTQYFGPGTRLTVL.

This clonotype was picked up a small number of times. The rearrangement links TRBV19 to TRBJ2-5, with 10 bases that match TRBD2. The CDR3 loop spans 15 amino acids. The germline gives CDR1 LNHDA, CDR2 SQIVND (reference sequence). V shed 6 bases and J 4 bases; nucleotides not matched to a gene: 8. CDR3 in DNA: TGTGCCAGTAGGACCAGCGGGGGGGCTCCAGAGACCCAGTACTTC. Its protein product is CASRTSGGAPETQYF.

This clonotype has a count of ten or more. The chain has TRBV7-2 and TRBJ2-3; D is ambiguous. This CDR3 spans 13 amino acids. From germline, CDR1 is SGHTA and CDR2 FQGNSA. Trimming pared 1 base from V and 5 bases from J, leaving 7 bases between. The CDR3 nucleotides read TGTGCCAGCAGCTTAGTGAACCGAGATACGCAGTATTTT. This encodes CASSLVNRDTQYF. The variable domain in full, completed from reference TRBV7-2 and TRBJ2-3, reads GAGVSQSPSNKVTEKGKDVELRCDPISGHTALYWYRQSLGQGLEFLIYFQGNSAPDKSGLPSDRFSAERTGGSVSTLTIQRTQQEDSAVYLCASSLVNRDTQYFGPGTRLTVL.

CDR3 coding DNA: TGTGCCAGCAGCTCCCAAGAAAAGGGGGACAGAGCTTTCTTT. Its protein product is CASSSQEKGDRAFF. The chain links TRBV7-9 to TRBJ1-1; 7 positions agree with TRBD1. In germline, CDR1 is SEHNR, CDR2 FQNEAQ (reference sequence). The CDR3 sequence is 14 residues long. Trimming at V came to 4 bases and at J to 10 bases, leaving 12 bases not matched to a gene.

The chain has TRBV7-2 and TRBJ1-6; no reliable D call. This CDR3 comprises 15 residues. The germline V and J ends were trimmed by 1 base and 7 bases, with 11 bases remaining between them. In germline, CDR1 is SGHTA, CDR2 FQGNSA. CDR3 amino acids: CASSLGAGWNSPLHF. Here the CDR3 DNA reads TGTGCCAGCAGCTTAGGAGCGGGTTGGAATTCACCCCTCCACTTT.

The chain links TRBV7-2 to TRBJ1-2, with a tentative D call TRBD1 (6 bases). This CDR3 is built from 14 residues. Trimming pared 5 bases from V and 8 bases from J, leaving 18 bases between. Germline values: CDR1 SGHTA, CDR2 FQGNSA. The CDR3 loop is CASSMTDSAMGYTF. The CDR3 region has the DNA TGTGCCAGCAGCATGACGGACAGCGCAATGGGCTACACCTTC.

This clonotype was detected many times. Here the CDR3 reads CSATSIRGLNYEQYF. CDR3 bases: TGCAGTGCCACCAGCATTAGGGGCCTTAACTACGAGCAGTACTTC. The J gene is TRBJ2-7, the V gene TRBV20-1; TRBD1 is a possible D gene (5 bases). This CDR3 has 15 amino acids. The V end lost 6 bases, the J end lost 3 bases, and 21 bases lay between the germline ends. From germline, CDR1 is DFQATT and CDR2 SNEGSKA (reference sequence).